This is a list of T cell receptor beta chains from one sample in a study of cytomegalovirus exposure and HLA in healthy donors. Assay used: immunoSEQ multiplex PCR; TCRdb lists only in-frame clones, some missing. The table shows about 140,000 clones, with approximately 82% occurring only once. The sequenced sample consisted of PBMCs. These receptors came from a young man in good health and CMV-seropositive. Both conserved end residues are part of each CDR3. The D gene is left open where the match is weak. Expanded clones get a size class; other rows say once, few or many, or leave the size out.

j_gene: TRBJ1-3; d_gene: NA; v_gene: TRBV5-1; len: 14; abundance: NA; CDR3aa: CASSLGPGGNTIYF; CDR3nt: TGCGCCAGCAGCTTGGGGCCGGGTGGAAACACCATATATTTT
j_gene: TRBJ1-6; d_gene: NA; v_gene: TRBV18; len: 15; abundance: NA; CDR3aa: CASSPPNGQNSPLHF; CDR3nt: TGTGCCAGCTCACCACCTAATGGACAGAATTCACCCCTCCACTTT
j_gene: TRBJ1-4; d_gene: NA; v_gene: TRBV30; len: 12; abundance: NA; CDR3aa: CAWRDSRGKLFF; CDR3nt: TGTGCCTGGAGGGACAGTCGAGGGAAACTGTTTTTT
j_gene: TRBJ2-5; d_gene: NA; v_gene: TRBV27; len: 13; abundance: NA; CDR3aa: CASRVTGTETQYF; CDR3nt: TGTGCCAGCAGGGTTACTGGTACGGAGACCCAGTACTTC
j_gene: TRBJ2-3; d_gene: TRBD2; v_gene: TRBV27; len: 18; abundance: NA; CDR3aa: CASSYGGVIAGRTDTQYF; CDR3nt: TGTGCCAGCAGTTACGGTGGAGTTATAGCGGGGCGCACAGATACGCAGTATTTT
j_gene: TRBJ2-1; d_gene: NA; v_gene: TRBV7-8; len: 13; abundance: NA; CDR3aa: CASSFRPGNEQFF; CDR3nt: TGTGCCAGCAGCTTCAGGCCTGGCAATGAGCAGTTCTTC
j_gene: TRBJ2-5; d_gene: NA; v_gene: TRBV5-1; len: 14; abundance: NA; CDR3aa: CASRAGTGGETQYF; CDR3nt: TGCGCCAGCAGGGCCGGGACTGGAGGGGAGACCCAGTACTTC
j_gene: TRBJ2-1; d_gene: NA; v_gene: TRBV2; len: 15; abundance: NA; CDR3aa: CASSPTVISYNEQFF; CDR3nt: TGTGCCAGCTCCCCGACAGTAATCTCCTACAATGAGCAGTTCTTC
j_gene: TRBJ2-7; d_gene: NA; v_gene: TRBV6-5; len: 11; abundance: NA; CDR3aa: CASHGAFQQYF; CDR3nt: TGTGCCAGTCATGGGGCGTTCCAGCAGTACTTC
j_gene: TRBJ2-7; d_gene: TRBD1; v_gene: TRBV28; len: 14; abundance: NA; CDR3aa: CASVDRVYSYEQYF; CDR3nt: TGTGCCAGCGTCGACAGGGTCTACTCCTACGAGCAGTACTTC
j_gene: TRBJ2-5; d_gene: NA; v_gene: TRBV9; len: 14; abundance: NA; CDR3aa: CASSATGANTTQYF; CDR3nt: TGTGCCAGCAGCGCCACAGGAGCCAATACGACCCAGTACTTC
j_gene: TRBJ2-1; d_gene: TRBD2; v_gene: TRBV2; len: 16; abundance: NA; CDR3aa: CASNGRTSGGEGEQFF; CDR3nt: TGTGCCAGCAACGGGAGGACTAGCGGGGGAGAGGGTGAGCAGTTCTTC
j_gene: TRBJ2-3; d_gene: TRBD2; v_gene: TRBV7-2; len: 15; abundance: NA; CDR3aa: CASSPVAGGTDTQYF; CDR3nt: TGTGCCAGCAGCCCAGTAGCGGGAGGCACAGATACGCAGTATTTT
j_gene: TRBJ2-1; d_gene: NA; v_gene: TRBV28; len: 13; abundance: NA; CDR3aa: CASLGGVYNEQFF; CDR3nt: TGTGCCAGCCTAGGGGGGGTCTACAATGAGCAGTTCTTC
j_gene: TRBJ1-1; d_gene: NA; v_gene: TRBV25-1; len: 14; abundance: NA; CDR3aa: CASSGEGSPTEAFF; CDR3nt: TGTGCCAGCAGTGGGGAAGGGAGTCCCACTGAAGCTTTCTTT
j_gene: TRBJ2-5; d_gene: TRBD2; v_gene: TRBV5-1; len: 15; abundance: NA; CDR3aa: CASSLSGRAEETQYF; CDR3nt: TGCGCCAGCAGCTTGAGCGGGAGGGCCGAGGAGACCCAGTACTTC
j_gene: TRBJ1-2; d_gene: NA; v_gene: TRBV28; len: 18; abundance: NA; CDR3aa: CASVFRRSRASGNYGYTF; CDR3nt: TGTGCCAGCGTGTTCCGCAGATCCCGCGCGTCGGGGAACTATGGCTACACCTTC
j_gene: TRBJ2-1; d_gene: NA; v_gene: TRBV18; len: 15; abundance: NA; CDR3aa: CASSPGGGVRNEQFF; CDR3nt: TGTGCCAGCTCACCGGGAGGGGGGGTGCGAAATGAGCAGTTCTTC
j_gene: TRBJ2-7; d_gene: TRBD1; v_gene: TRBV27; len: 19; abundance: NA; CDR3aa: CASSFLPRIRDRVLYEQYF; CDR3nt: TGTGCCAGCAGTTTCCTACCTAGGATCCGGGACAGGGTTCTCTACGAGCAGTACTTC
j_gene: TRBJ2-7; d_gene: NA; v_gene: TRBV7-2; len: 13; abundance: NA; CDR3aa: CASSLASSYEQYF; CDR3nt: TGTGCCAGCAGCTTGGCTAGCAGCTACGAGCAGTACTTC
j_gene: TRBJ2-5; d_gene: NA; v_gene: TRBV19; len: 16; abundance: NA; CDR3aa: CASSIRSRVPLETQYF; CDR3nt: TGTGCCAGTAGTATACGTAGCCGTGTCCCACTTGAGACCCAGTACTTC
j_gene: TRBJ2-2; d_gene: TRBD1; v_gene: TRBV18; len: 16; abundance: NA; CDR3aa: CASSPRTGTDTGELFF; CDR3nt: TGTGCCAGCTCACCACGGACGGGGACAGACACCGGGGAGCTGTTTTTT
j_gene: TRBJ2-3; d_gene: TRBD2; v_gene: TRBV5-4; len: 15; abundance: NA; CDR3aa: CASTGLAGPTDTQYF; CDR3nt: TGTGCCAGCACCGGACTAGCGGGACCCACAGATACGCAGTATTTT
j_gene: TRBJ2-7; d_gene: TRBD2; v_gene: TRBV28; len: 15; abundance: NA; CDR3aa: CASSSTGGATYEQYF; CDR3nt: TGTGCCAGCAGTTCCACGGGAGGGGCGACCTACGAGCAGTACTTC
j_gene: TRBJ1-5; d_gene: TRBD1; v_gene: TRBV28; len: 15; abundance: NA; CDR3aa: CASSFSDRGNQPQHF; CDR3nt: TGTGCCAGCAGTTTCTCAGACAGGGGGAATCAGCCCCAGCATTTT
j_gene: TRBJ1-1; d_gene: NA; v_gene: TRBV9; len: 15; abundance: NA; CDR3aa: CASSVGGGKEGEAFF; CDR3nt: TGTGCCAGCAGCGTAGGGGGGGGTAAGGAGGGTGAAGCTTTCTTT
j_gene: TRBJ1-3; d_gene: NA; v_gene: TRBV28; len: 16; abundance: NA; CDR3aa: CASSPVTGSSGNTIYF; CDR3nt: TGTGCCAGCAGTCCTGTCACAGGGAGCTCTGGAAACACCATATATTTT
j_gene: TRBJ1-4; d_gene: NA; v_gene: TRBV2; len: 15; abundance: NA; CDR3aa: CASREKGREDEKLFF; CDR3nt: TGTGCCAGCAGAGAAAAGGGCAGGGAAGATGAAAAACTGTTTTTT
j_gene: TRBJ2-7; d_gene: TRBD1; v_gene: TRBV27; len: 14; abundance: once; CDR3aa: CASSLGQYSYEQYF; CDR3nt: TGTGCCAGCAGTTTGGGACAGTACTCCTACGAGCAGTACTTC
j_gene: TRBJ2-3; d_gene: NA; v_gene: TRBV7-8; len: 14; abundance: NA; CDR3aa: CASSSDTYRDTQYF; CDR3nt: TGTGCCAGCAGCTCCGACACGTATAGGGATACGCAGTATTTT
j_gene: TRBJ2-1; d_gene: TRBD2; v_gene: TRBV30; len: 12; abundance: NA; CDR3aa: CAWGTSGAGQFF; CDR3nt: TGTGCCTGGGGGACTAGCGGGGCCGGGCAGTTCTTC
j_gene: TRBJ1-1; d_gene: NA; v_gene: TRBV11-3; len: 13; abundance: NA; CDR3aa: CASSHQVNTEAFF; CDR3nt: TGTGCCAGCAGCCACCAGGTGAACACTGAAGCTTTCTTT
j_gene: TRBJ2-5; d_gene: NA; v_gene: TRBV18; len: 14; abundance: NA; CDR3aa: CASSFIDSEETQYF; CDR3nt: TGTGCCAGCTCCTTTATAGACAGTGAAGAGACCCAGTACTTC
j_gene: TRBJ2-1; d_gene: TRBD2; v_gene: TRBV13; len: 15; abundance: once; CDR3aa: CASSLSLAGVEEQFF; CDR3nt: TGTGCCAGCAGCTTAAGCCTAGCGGGAGTAGAAGAGCAGTTCTTC
j_gene: TRBJ2-7; d_gene: TRBD2; v_gene: TRBV13; len: 17; abundance: NA; CDR3aa: CASSPGLAGGPRDEQYF; CDR3nt: TGTGCCAGCAGCCCAGGACTAGCGGGGGGGCCCAGAGACGAGCAGTACTTC
j_gene: TRBJ2-2; d_gene: NA; v_gene: TRBV6-5; len: 15; abundance: NA; CDR3aa: CASKKTGLNTGELFF; CDR3nt: TGTGCCAGCAAAAAGACAGGACTTAACACCGGGGAGCTGTTTTTT
j_gene: TRBJ1-3; d_gene: NA; v_gene: TRBV4-2; len: 17; abundance: NA; CDR3aa: CASSQEVDTYSGNTIYF; CDR3nt: TGTGCCAGCAGCCAAGAAGTCGACACTTACTCTGGAAACACCATATATTTT
j_gene: TRBJ2-7; d_gene: NA; v_gene: TRBV27; len: 11; abundance: NA; CDR3aa: CASSLTYEQYF; CDR3nt: TGTGCCAGCAGTCTTACCTACGAGCAGTACTTC
j_gene: TRBJ1-3; d_gene: NA; v_gene: TRBV27; len: 13; abundance: NA; CDR3aa: CASSDSYGNTIYF; CDR3nt: TGTGCCAGCAGTGACAGTTATGGAAACACCATATATTTT
j_gene: TRBJ2-2; d_gene: NA; v_gene: TRBV5-6; len: 15; abundance: NA; CDR3aa: CASSLWTANTGELFF; CDR3nt: TGTGCCAGCAGCCTGTGGACAGCGAACACCGGGGAGCTGTTTTTT
j_gene: TRBJ1-3; d_gene: NA; v_gene: TRBV10-1; len: 16; abundance: few; CDR3aa: CASRGESFDSGNTIYF; CDR3nt: TGCGCCAGCAGAGGGGAAAGTTTCGACTCTGGAAACACCATATATTTT
j_gene: TRBJ1-5; d_gene: NA; v_gene: TRBV5-5; len: 15; abundance: NA; CDR3aa: CASSPDGRRNQPQHF; CDR3nt: TGTGCCAGCAGTCCGGACGGGAGGCGCAATCAGCCCCAGCATTTT